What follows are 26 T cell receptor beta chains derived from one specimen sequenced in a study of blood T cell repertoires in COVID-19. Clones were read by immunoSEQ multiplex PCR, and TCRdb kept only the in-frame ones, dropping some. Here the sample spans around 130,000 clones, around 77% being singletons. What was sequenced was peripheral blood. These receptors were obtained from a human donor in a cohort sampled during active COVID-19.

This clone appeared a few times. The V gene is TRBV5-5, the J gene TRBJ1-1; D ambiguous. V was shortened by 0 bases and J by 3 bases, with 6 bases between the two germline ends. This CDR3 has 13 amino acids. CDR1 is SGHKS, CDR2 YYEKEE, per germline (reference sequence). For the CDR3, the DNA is TGTGCCAGCAGCTTGGAACAGTACACTGAAGCTTTCTTT. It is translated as CASSLEQYTEAFF.

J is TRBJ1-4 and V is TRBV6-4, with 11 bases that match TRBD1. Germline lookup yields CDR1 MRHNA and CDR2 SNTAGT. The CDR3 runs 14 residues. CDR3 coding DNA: TGTGCGGGACAGGGGGGTGCAACTAATGAAAAACTGTTTTTT. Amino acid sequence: CAGQGGATNEKLFF.

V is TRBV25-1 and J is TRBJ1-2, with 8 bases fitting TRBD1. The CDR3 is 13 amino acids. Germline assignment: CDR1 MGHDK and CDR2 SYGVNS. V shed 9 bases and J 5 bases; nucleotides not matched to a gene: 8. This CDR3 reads CASSQGAVYGYTF. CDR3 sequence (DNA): TGTGCCAGTAGCCAGGGGGCAGTGTATGGCTACACCTTC.

The CDR3 DNA reads as TGTGCCAGCAGTTGGGGGGGTTCGAACACCGGGGAGCTGTTTTTT. Residues: CASSWGGSNTGELFF. The chain couples TRBV28 to TRBJ2-2, with 7 bases that match TRBD2. Losses at the gene ends were 4 bases for V and 0 bases for J; bases not matched to a gene: 2. The CDR3 covers 15 residues. CDR1 MDHEN and CDR2 SYDVKM come from the germline V gene.

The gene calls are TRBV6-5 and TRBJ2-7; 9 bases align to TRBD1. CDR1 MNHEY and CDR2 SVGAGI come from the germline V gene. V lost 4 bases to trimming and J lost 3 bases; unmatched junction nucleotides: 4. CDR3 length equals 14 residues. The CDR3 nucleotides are TGTGCCAGCAGTTGGGACAGGGACGGCTACGAGCAGTACTTC. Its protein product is CASSWDRDGYEQYF.

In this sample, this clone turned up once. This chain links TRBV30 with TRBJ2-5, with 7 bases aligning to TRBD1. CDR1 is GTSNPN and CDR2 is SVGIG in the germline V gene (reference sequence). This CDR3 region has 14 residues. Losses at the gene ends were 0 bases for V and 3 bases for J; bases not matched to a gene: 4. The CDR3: CAWSVRDSEETQYF. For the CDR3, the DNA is TGTGCCTGGAGTGTACGGGACAGTGAAGAGACCCAGTACTTC.

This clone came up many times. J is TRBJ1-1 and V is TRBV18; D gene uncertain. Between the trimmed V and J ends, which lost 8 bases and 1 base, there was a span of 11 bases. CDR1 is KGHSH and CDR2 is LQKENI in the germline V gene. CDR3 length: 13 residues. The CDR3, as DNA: TGTGCCAGCCTCCGAGGAGGGAACACTGAAGCTTTCTTT. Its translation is CASLRGGNTEAFF. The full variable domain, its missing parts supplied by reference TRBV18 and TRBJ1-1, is NAGVMQNPRHLVRRRGQEARLRCSPMKGHSHVYWYRQLPEEGLKFMVYLQKENIIDESGMPKERFSAEFPKEGPSILRIQQVVRGDSAAYFCASLRGGNTEAFFGQGTRLTVV.

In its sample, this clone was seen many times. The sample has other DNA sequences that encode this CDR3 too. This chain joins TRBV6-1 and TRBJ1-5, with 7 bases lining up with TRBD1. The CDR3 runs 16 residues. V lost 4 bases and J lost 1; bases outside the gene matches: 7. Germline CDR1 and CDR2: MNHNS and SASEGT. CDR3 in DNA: TGTGCCAGCAGTGGGAACAGGGGATCAAGCAATCAGCCCCAGCATTTT. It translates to CASSGNRGSSNQPQHF.

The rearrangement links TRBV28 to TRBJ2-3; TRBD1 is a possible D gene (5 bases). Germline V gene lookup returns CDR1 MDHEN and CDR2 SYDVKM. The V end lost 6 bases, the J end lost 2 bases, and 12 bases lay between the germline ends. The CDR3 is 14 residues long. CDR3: CASRSARDTDTQYF. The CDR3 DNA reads TGTGCCAGCAGATCCGCCAGGGACACAGATACGCAGTATTTT.

In DNA, the CDR3 is TGTGCCAGCAGCCAAGATTTGCCGCTGGGGGGAAACACAGATACGCAGTATTTT. It specifies CASSQDLPLGGNTDTQYF. The rearrangement links TRBV4-2 to TRBJ2-3; TRBD2 is a possible D gene (6 bases). This CDR3 has 18 amino acids. Trimming removed 0 bases from V and 2 bases from J, with 18 bases in between. CDR1 is LGHNA, CDR2 YNFKEQ, per germline.

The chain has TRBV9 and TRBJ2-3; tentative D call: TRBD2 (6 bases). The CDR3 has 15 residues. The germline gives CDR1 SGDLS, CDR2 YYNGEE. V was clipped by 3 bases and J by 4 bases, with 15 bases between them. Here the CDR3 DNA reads TGTGCCAGCAGCGCCGGGGGAGCTGGTGCAGATACGCAGTATTTT. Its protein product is CASSAGGAGADTQYF.

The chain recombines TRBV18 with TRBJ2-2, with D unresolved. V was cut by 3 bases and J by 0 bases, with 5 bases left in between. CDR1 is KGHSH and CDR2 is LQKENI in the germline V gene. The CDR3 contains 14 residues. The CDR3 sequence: CASSPQTNTGELFF. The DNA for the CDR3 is TGTGCCAGCTCACCCCAGACGAACACCGGGGAGCTGTTTTTT.

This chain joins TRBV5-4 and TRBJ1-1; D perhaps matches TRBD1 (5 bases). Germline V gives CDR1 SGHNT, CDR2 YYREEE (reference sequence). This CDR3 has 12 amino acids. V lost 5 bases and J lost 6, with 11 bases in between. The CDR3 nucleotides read TGTGCCAGCAGGTCAGGGCGAGCTGAAGCTTTCTTT. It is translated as CASRSGRAEAFF.

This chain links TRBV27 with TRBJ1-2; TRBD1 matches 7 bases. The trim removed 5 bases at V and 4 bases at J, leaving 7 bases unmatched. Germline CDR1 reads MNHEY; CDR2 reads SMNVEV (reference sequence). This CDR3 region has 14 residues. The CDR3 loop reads CASSRDRAGYGYTF. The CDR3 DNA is TGTGCCAGCAGTCGAGACAGGGCTGGCTATGGCTACACCTTC.

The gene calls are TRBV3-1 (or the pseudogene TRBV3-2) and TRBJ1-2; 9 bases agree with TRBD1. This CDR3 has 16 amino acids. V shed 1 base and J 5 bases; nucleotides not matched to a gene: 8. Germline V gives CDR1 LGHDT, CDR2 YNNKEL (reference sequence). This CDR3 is CASSQASTGGAYGYTF. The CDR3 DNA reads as TGTGCCAGCAGCCAAGCATCCACAGGGGGCGCATATGGCTACACCTTC.

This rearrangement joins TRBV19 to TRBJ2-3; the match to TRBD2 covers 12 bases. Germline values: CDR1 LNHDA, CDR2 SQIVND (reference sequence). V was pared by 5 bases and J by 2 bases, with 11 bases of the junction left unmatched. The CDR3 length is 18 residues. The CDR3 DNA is TGTGCCAGTAGTCCAAGGACTAGCGGGGCCGGATTCACAGATACGCAGTATTTT. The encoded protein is CASSPRTSGAGFTDTQYF.

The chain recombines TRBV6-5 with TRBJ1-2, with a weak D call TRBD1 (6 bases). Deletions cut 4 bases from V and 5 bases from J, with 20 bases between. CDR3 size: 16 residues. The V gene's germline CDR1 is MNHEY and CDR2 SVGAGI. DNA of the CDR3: TGTGCCAGCAGTTTGGCCCAGGGGAGCGAAGGATATGGCTACACCTTC. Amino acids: CASSLAQGSEGYGYTF.

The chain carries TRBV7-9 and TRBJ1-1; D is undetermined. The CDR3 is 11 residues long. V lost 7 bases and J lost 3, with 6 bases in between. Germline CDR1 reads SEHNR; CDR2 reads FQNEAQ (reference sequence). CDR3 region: CASTRDTEAFF. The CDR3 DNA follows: TGTGCCAGCACCCGGGACACTGAAGCTTTCTTT. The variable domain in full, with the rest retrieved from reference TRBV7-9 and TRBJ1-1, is DTGVSQNPRHKITKRGQNVTFRCDPISEHNRLYWYRQTLGQGPEFLTYFQNEAQLEKSRLLSDRFSAERPKGSFSTLEIQRTEQGDSAMYLCASTRDTEAFFGQGTRLTVV.

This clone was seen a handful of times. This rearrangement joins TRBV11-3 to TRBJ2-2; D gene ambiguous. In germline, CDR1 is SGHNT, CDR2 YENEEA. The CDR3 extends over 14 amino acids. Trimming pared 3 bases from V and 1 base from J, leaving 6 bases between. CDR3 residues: CASSLERNTGELFF. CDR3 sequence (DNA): TGTGCCAGCAGCTTGGAGAGGAACACCGGGGAGCTGTTTTTT. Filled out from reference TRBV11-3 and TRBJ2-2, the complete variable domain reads EAGVVQSPRYKIIEKKQPVAFWCNPISGHNTLYWYLQNLGQGPELLIRYENEEAVDDSQLPKDRFSAERLKGVDSTLKIQPAELGDSAVYLCASSLERNTGELFFGEGSRLTVL.

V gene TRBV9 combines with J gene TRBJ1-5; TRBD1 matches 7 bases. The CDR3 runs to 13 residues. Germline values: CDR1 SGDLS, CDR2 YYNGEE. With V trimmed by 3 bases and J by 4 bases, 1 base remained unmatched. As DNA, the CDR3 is TGTGCCAGCAGCGAACAGGGGAATCAGCCCCAGCATTTT. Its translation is CASSEQGNQPQHF.

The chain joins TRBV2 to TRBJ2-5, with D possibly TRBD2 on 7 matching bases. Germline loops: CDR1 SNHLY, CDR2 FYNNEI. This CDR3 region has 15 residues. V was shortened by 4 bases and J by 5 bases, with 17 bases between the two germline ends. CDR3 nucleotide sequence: TGTGCCAGCAGTGTGCAGTCCAGGGGAGGGGAGACCCAGTACTTC. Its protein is CASSVQSRGGETQYF.

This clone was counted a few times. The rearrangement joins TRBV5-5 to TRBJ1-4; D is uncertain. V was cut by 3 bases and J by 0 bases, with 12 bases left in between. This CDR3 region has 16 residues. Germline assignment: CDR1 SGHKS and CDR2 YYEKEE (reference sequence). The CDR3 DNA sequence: TGTGCCAGCAGCTCCTACCTGGGCGCAACTAATGAAAAACTGTTTTTT. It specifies CASSSYLGATNEKLFF.

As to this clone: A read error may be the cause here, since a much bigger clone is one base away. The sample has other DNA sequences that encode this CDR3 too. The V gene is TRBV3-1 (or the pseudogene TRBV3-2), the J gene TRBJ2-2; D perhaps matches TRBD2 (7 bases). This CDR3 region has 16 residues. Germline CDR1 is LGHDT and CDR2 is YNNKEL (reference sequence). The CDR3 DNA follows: TGTCCCCGCCGCCACGGGGGCGGGGGAAGAACCGGGGAGCTGTTTTTT. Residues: CPRRHGGGGRTGELFF.

In nucleotides, the CDR3 is TGTGCCACCAGTGATTTAGTGCCTAGCGGTTACAATGAGCAGTTCTTC. Translated: CATSDLVPSGYNEQFF. The chain combines TRBV24-1 with TRBJ2-1; 7 bases line up with TRBD2. CDR1 is KGHDR, CDR2 SFDVKD, per germline. Trimming at V came to 1 base and at J to 4 bases, leaving 6 bases not matched to a gene. The CDR3 sequence is 16 residues long.

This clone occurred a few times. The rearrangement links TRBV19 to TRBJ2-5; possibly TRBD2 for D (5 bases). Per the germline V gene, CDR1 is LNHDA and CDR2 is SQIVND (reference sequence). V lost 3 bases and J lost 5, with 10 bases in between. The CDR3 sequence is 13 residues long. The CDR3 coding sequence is TGTGCCAGTAGTATCGACCGGGATGAGACCCAGTACTTC. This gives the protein CASSIDRDETQYF. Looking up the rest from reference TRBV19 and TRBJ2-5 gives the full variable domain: DGGITQSPKYLFRKEGQNVTLSCEQNLNHDAMYWYRQDPGQGLRLIYYSQIVNDFQKGDIAEGYSVSREKKESFPLTVTSAQKNPTAFYLCASSIDRDETQYFGPGTRLLVL.

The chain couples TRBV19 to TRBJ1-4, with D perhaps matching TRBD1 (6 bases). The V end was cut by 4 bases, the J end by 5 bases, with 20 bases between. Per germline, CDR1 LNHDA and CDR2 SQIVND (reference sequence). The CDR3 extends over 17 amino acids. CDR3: CASSNEITQGWNEKLFF. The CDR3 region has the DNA TGTGCCAGTAGTAACGAAATCACACAGGGATGGAATGAAAAACTGTTTTTT.